This TCR beta chain was sequenced for a study of CD8 T cells in ankylosing spondylitis. Study-wide results and limits: Existing reports had already noted some motif variants in reactive arthritis synovial fluid and blood. Apparently characteristic of ankylosing spondylitis blood was a TCR beta motif (roughly 8 highly homologous variants).

Turning to this clonotype: Antigen: not known.

TCRdb reanalysed the 5' RACE reads using MiXCR and keeps one entry per CDR3 protein. Of about 340,000 distinct CDR3 sequences listed, around 15% are singletons. The CDR3 is 17 amino acids. Germline V gene sequence: CDR1 MGHRA, CDR2 YSYEKL. Germline trimming cut 0 bases from V and 3 bases from J; bases unmatched to any gene: 4. This chain joins TRBV4-1 and TRBJ2-1, with TRBD2 identical over 11 bases. Sequencing was done on a sample of blood, either unsorted or a sorted T cell fraction (not recorded which). The sequence came from a male donor with ankylosing spondylitis or in good health (not recorded which). DNA for the CDR3: TGCGCCAGCAGCCAAGAGGTAGCGGGGGGGCTCTACAATGAGCAGTTCTTC. This codes for CASSQEVAGGLYNEQFF.